This T cell receptor (beta chain) was profiled in a study of post-analysis software for immune sequencing data. The wider study: Clinical courses comprised relapsing-remitting, secondary progressive and progressive-relapsing multiple sclerosis. Findings of the study overall: Those with multiple sclerosis, the patient group, showed significantly lower normalized Chao1 diversity than controls. In patients, 4 to 6 TRBV segments were more frequent than in controls, with TRBV5-6, TRBV5-1 and TRBV20-1 among them. Strong co-clustering by F measure was seen for same-batch samples.

The TCR beta cDNA libraries contained unique molecular identifiers. The T cell input of roughly 0.9 to 11 million gave approximately 460,000 cDNA molecules. TCRdb used MiXCR to reprocess the PCR reads, holding one entry per CDR3 protein. The sample has hundreds of thousands of distinct CDR3 sequences; approximately 45% are singletons. The sample holds a few counts of this clonotype. As yet, its antigen is unknown. V lost 2 bases, J lost 2 bases, and 4 bases stayed unmatched. The CDR3 length is 15 residues. Germline CDR1 reads WNHNN; CDR2 reads SYGVQD (reference sequence). The material sequenced was blood. The receptor comes from a girl under 18 with multiple sclerosis. This chain links TRBV10-1 with TRBJ2-3, with 7 bases lining up with TRBD2. The CDR3 nucleotides are TGCGCCAGCAGTGAGCGGCGGGAGAACACAGATACGCAGTATTTT. It translates to CASSERRENTDTQYF.